This T cell receptor beta chain was documented in a study of T cell responses to AZD1222 COVID-19 vaccine. Study-wide findings and caveats: White British donors predominated, females outnumbered males, and clonal diversity was possibly underestimated. Distributed over spike, vaccine-associated CD4 TCRs predominated at 160-218 and 743-854. Unmutated variant regions reportedly attract nearly half of all spike-specific TCRs.

Second-dose recipients at about 4 or about 12 weeks were treated as one pooled group. To note about this clone: Its antigen is currently unknown.

Germline CDR1 reads LNHDA; CDR2 reads SQIVND (reference sequence). With 4 bases clipped from V and 6 bases from J, the junction kept 11 bases outside the gene matches. This CDR3 contains 17 residues. Assay used: immunoSEQ multiplex PCR; TCRdb lists only in-frame clones, some missing. The sample yields about 150,000 clones, around 91% seen once. The clonotype was recovered from an adult who received the AZD1222 COVID-19 vaccine. The starting material was peripheral blood, obtained 28 days after the second AZD1222 dose. This chain joins TRBV19 and TRBJ2-7; 14 nucleotides agree with TRBD2. The CDR3 DNA sequence: TGTGCCAGTAGTACACTTCGACTAGCGGGAGGGCCGGGCGAGCAGTACTTC. Its protein is CASSTLRLAGGPGEQYF.